These 26 T cell receptor beta chains were sequenced from one sample in a study of human T cells and chemical hapten exposure (dated by TCRdb to 2020 to 2022). The sample's time point label, decoded: healthy volunteer bleed at 6 weeks. Total RNA was extracted from unfractionated whole blood collected in Tempus Blood RNA tubes. Libraries were made using RACE. Instrument on record: NextSeq 500. TCRdb ran its own pipeline on the public reads, namely fastp trimming at Q25 and MiXCR clone calling, and kept in-frame beta chains. Rows matching on CDR3 protein sequence are summarized as one entry with the most common DNA and genes. The sample table shows about 79,000 distinct CDR3 sequences, and 8.6% are seen once. Together, the top ten hold roughly 1.5% of the sample. The source material was whole blood. These TCRs come from a male donor in good health. Some clones in this sample may be carry-over from other donors' samples.

V is TRBV7-9 and J is TRBJ2-4, with a tentative D call TRBD2 (6 bases). Trimming removed 8 bases at V and 0 bases at J, with 8 bases between. Germline V gene data show CDR1 as SEHNR and CDR2 as FQNEAQ (reference sequence). This CDR3 has 13 amino acids. The CDR3 region has the DNA TGTGCCAGCCAGGGACTAGCCAAAAACATTCAGTACTTC. Translating it yields CASQGLAKNIQYF. Variable domain in full (rest from reference TRBV7-9 and TRBJ2-4): DTGVSQNPRHKITKRGQNVTFRCDPISEHNRLYWYRQTLGQGPEFLTYFQNEAQLEKSRLLSDRFSAERPKGSFSTLEIQRTEQGDSAMYLCASQGLAKNIQYFGAGTRLSVL.

This clonotype was seen a handful of times. The rearrangement links TRBV12-3 or TRBV12-4 to TRBJ1-5; 7 nucleotides match TRBD1. V lost 5 bases, J lost 7 bases, and 5 bases stayed unmatched. The CDR3 contains 13 residues. The DNA of the CDR3 is TGTGCCAGCAGTGTGACAGGGTCCCAGCCCCAGCATTTT. This translates into CASSVTGSQPQHF.

CDR3 sequence reads: CASSIVSGRQETQYF. DNA for the CDR3: TGTGCCAGTAGTATAGTTAGCGGGAGACAAGAGACCCAGTACTTC. This rearrangement joins TRBV19 to TRBJ2-5; the match to TRBD2 covers 9 bases. The CDR3 covers 15 residues. Germline trimming cut 1 base from V and 2 bases from J; bases unmatched to any gene: 2. Germline V lookup: CDR1 LNHDA, CDR2 SQIVND (reference sequence). Combining the CDR3 with reference TRBV19 and TRBJ2-5 gives the whole variable domain DGGITQSPKYLFRKEGQNVTLSCEQNLNHDAMYWYRQDPGQGLRLIYYSQIVNDFQKGDIAEGYSVSREKKESFPLTVTSAQKNPTAFYLCASSIVSGRQETQYFGPGTRLLVL.

The V and J genes are TRBV3-1 and TRBJ2-5; 8 nucleotides line up with TRBD2. V lost 1 base and J lost 5; bases outside the gene matches: 12. CDR3 size: 17 residues. CDR1 is LGHDT and CDR2 is YNNKEL in the germline V gene (reference sequence). CDR3 loop: CASSQVPGGEKLETQYF. The CDR3 DNA reads TGTGCCAGCAGCCAAGTCCCCGGGGGGGAGAAGCTGGAGACCCAGTACTTC.

This clonotype was picked up a small number of times. The chain couples TRBV20-1 to TRBJ1-2; unclear D gene. The CDR3 has 15 amino acids. Deletions cut 5 bases from V and 1 base from J, with 17 bases between. CDR1 is DFQATT and CDR2 is SNEGSKA in the germline V gene (reference sequence). The CDR3 DNA follows: TGCAGTGCTCTACCCCCAGGAGCTATTAACTATGGCTACACCTTC. It encodes CSALPPGAINYGYTF.

Only a few counts were recorded for this clonotype. This chain uses TRBV2 with TRBJ1-6, with D uncertain. This CDR3 is built from 13 residues. Germline V gene lookup returns CDR1 SNHLY and CDR2 FYNNEI. Trimming pared 10 bases from V and 7 bases from J, leaving 14 bases between. CDR3 nucleotide sequence: TGTGCCACCGAAGCGGATGAGAATTCACCCCTCCACTTT. This gives the protein CATEADENSPLHF.

This clonotype was seen only a few times. The genes are TRBV7-9 and TRBJ2-3; perhaps TRBD2 as D (6 bases). V lost 4 bases and J 1 base, leaving 15 bases between the germline ends. Germline-derived CDR1 and CDR2 are SEHNR and FQNEAQ (reference sequence). CDR3 length: 16 amino acids. The CDR3 reads CASSSEAGYGTDTQYF. The CDR3 nucleotides read TGTGCCAGCAGCTCCGAGGCGGGGTACGGCACAGATACGCAGTATTTT.

There are many counts of this clonotype. This chain uses TRBV2 with TRBJ2-1, with D tentatively TRBD1 (5 bases). From germline, CDR1 is SNHLY and CDR2 FYNNEI. Deletions cut 3 bases from V and 5 bases from J, with 11 bases between. There are 14 residues in the CDR3. The CDR3 region is CASSDRVPDNEQFF. CDR3 nucleotide sequence: TGTGCCAGCAGTGACAGGGTCCCCGACAATGAGCAGTTCTTC.

This chain connects TRBV6-1 to TRBJ1-6, with D unclear. The CDR3 consists of 11 residues. Trimming shortened V by 7 bases and J by 6 bases, and 4 bases separated the two germline ends. The germline V gene has CDR1 MNHNS and CDR2 SASEGT. The CDR3 bases are TGTGCCAGCACCAGTAATTCACCCCTCCACTTT. This translates into CASTSNSPLHF.

This rearrangement joins TRBV27 to TRBJ1-4; weak D call: TRBD1 (5 bases). In germline, CDR1 is MNHEY, CDR2 SMNVEV (reference sequence). This CDR3 is built from 15 residues. Trimming stripped 2 bases from V and 3 bases from J, with 10 bases between. CDR3 sequence reads: CASSLIGAANEKLFF. For the CDR3, the DNA is TGTGCCAGCAGTTTAATAGGGGCGGCTAATGAAAAACTGTTTTTT.

This chain joins TRBV7-9 and TRBJ1-4; D possibly corresponds to TRBD1 (5 bases). Germline V gene lookup returns CDR1 SEHNR and CDR2 FQNEAQ (reference sequence). Trimming took off 5 bases at V and 0 bases at J, with 13 bases between the two ends. CDR3 size: 16 residues. CDR3 residues: CASSHPDSATNEKLFF. The CDR3 DNA reads as TGTGCCAGCAGCCACCCAGACAGTGCAACTAATGAAAAACTGTTTTTT.

The chain joins TRBV7-2 to TRBJ2-5; a possible D gene is TRBD2 (6 bases). Germline values: CDR1 SGHTA, CDR2 FQGNSA. The CDR3 has 16 residues. Trimming stripped 4 bases from V and 2 bases from J, with 17 bases between. Written as DNA, the CDR3 is TGTGCCAGCAGCTGGAGGGGCGCAGGACCTCAAGAGACCCAGTACTTC. Translating it yields CASSWRGAGPQETQYF.

This clonotype was picked up a small number of times. This rearrangement joins TRBV2 to TRBJ1-5; D remains ambiguous. CDR3 length equals 14 residues. V was shortened by 2 bases and J by 4 bases, with 9 bases between the two germline ends. Germline V gene lookup returns CDR1 SNHLY and CDR2 FYNNEI. The CDR3 reads CASSELGPNQPQHF. CDR3 DNA sequence: TGTGCCAGCAGTGAACTTGGCCCGAATCAGCCCCAGCATTTT.

The rearrangement links TRBV20-1 to TRBJ2-2, with 7 nucleotides matching TRBD2. The CDR3 loop spans 17 amino acids. CDR1 and CDR2 from the germline V gene are DFQATT and SNEGSKA (reference sequence). V lost 3 bases to trimming and J lost 2 bases; unmatched junction nucleotides: 12. The CDR3 here is CSARRKSAGINTGELFF. Here the CDR3 DNA reads TGCAGTGCTAGGAGAAAATCAGCGGGGATAAACACCGGGGAGCTGTTTTTT.

This clonotype was observed a handful of times. The genes are TRBV29-1 and TRBJ1-4; D is uncertain. The length of the CDR3 is 13 residues. CDR1 and CDR2 (germline): SQVTM, ANQGSEA. V was cut by 7 bases and J by 1 base, with 10 bases left in between. This chain's CDR3 is CSAMKRTNEKLFF. Written as DNA, the CDR3 is TGCAGCGCAATGAAAAGAACTAATGAAAAACTGTTTTTT.

This clonotype was seen ten or more times. The chain has TRBV4-3 and TRBJ1-2; TRBD1 might be the D (5 bases). Trimming removed 0 bases at V and 5 bases at J, with 19 bases between. Germline CDR1 reads LGHNA; CDR2 reads YSLEER. This CDR3 region has 17 residues. DNA of the CDR3: TGCGCCAGCAGCCAAGATTTAGGGACCCAAGCGTCGTATGGCTACACCTTC. It encodes CASSQDLGTQASYGYTF.

This clonotype has ten or more counts. The V gene is TRBV4-2, the J gene TRBJ2-5; D gene unclear. Per germline, CDR1 LGHNA and CDR2 YNFKEQ. This CDR3 region has 16 residues. With 1 base removed from V and 4 bases from J, the gap between germline ends came to 16 bases. CDR3 coding DNA: TGTGCCAGCAGCCAAGGAGCCGCTTCGGGCTCAGAGACCCAGTACTTC. It codes for CASSQGAASGSETQYF.

This clonotype was counted a few times. The chain employs TRBV5-1 and TRBJ1-6, with D possibly being TRBD1 (5 bases). The germline CDR1 and CDR2 sequences are SGHRS and YFSETQ. This CDR3 is built from 13 residues. Trimming stripped 2 bases from V and 10 bases from J, with 10 bases between. This CDR3 is CASSFRGDSPLHF. The DNA for the CDR3 is TGCGCCAGCAGCTTTCGGGGCGACTCACCCCTCCACTTT.

This chain joins TRBV7-9 and TRBJ2-7; D possibly corresponds to TRBD2 (7 bases). Trimming removed 5 bases from V and 4 bases from J, with 24 bases in between. The CDR3 loop spans 17 amino acids. Germline lookup yields CDR1 SEHNR and CDR2 FQNEAQ (reference sequence). CDR3 sequence: CASSTPTGGGSMYEQYF. CDR3 DNA sequence: TGTGCCAGCAGCACCCCAACGGGGGGCGGGAGTATGTACGAGCAGTACTTC.

This clonotype was seen a few times. This chain's CDR3 is CASSLGSGLESTIYF. In DNA form, the CDR3 reads TGTGCCAGCAGTTTAGGCAGCGGGCTAGAGTCGACCATATATTTT. The V and J genes are TRBV27 and TRBJ1-3; D not certain. V was cut by 2 bases and J by 10 bases, with 18 bases left in between. This CDR3 is built from 15 residues. Germline-derived CDR1 and CDR2 are MNHEY and SMNVEV (reference sequence).

This clonotype was counted between two and nine times. V is TRBV4-1 and J is TRBJ2-3; either TRBD1 or TRBD2 may supply D (5 bases each). Trimming took 0 bases from V and 6 from J, leaving 16 bases between them. The length of the CDR3 is 16 residues. Germline V gene sequence: CDR1 MGHRA, CDR2 YSYEKL. The CDR3 here is CASSQDGDQWGDTQYF. CDR3 nucleotide sequence: TGCGCCAGCAGCCAAGACGGGGACCAGTGGGGGGATACGCAGTATTTT.

Notes on this clonotype: This is likely a read error, given that the CDR3 carries no conserved phenylalanine or tryptophan at its end. Because the CDR3's place on the DNA is in doubt, the DNA is left out and the CDR3 is given as listed by TCRdb. The chain's CDR3 is CAISESLQGAAFE. V and J are TRBV10-3 and TRBJ2-1; the DNA was not used to check the table's D call, TRBD1. Germline V CDR1 and CDR2: ENHRY, SYGVKD. The CDR3 has 13 amino acids, counting both end residues.

This clonotype was observed at least ten times. The chain couples TRBV27 to TRBJ1-1; 8 bases fit TRBD1. Germline assignment: CDR1 MNHEY and CDR2 SMNVEV (reference sequence). CDR3 length equals 14 residues. The J segment lost 3 bases and the V segment lost 2 bases, leaving 2 bases of the junction unmatched. The CDR3 loop reads CASSLNRGDTEAFF. The CDR3 coding sequence is TGTGCCAGCAGTTTAAACAGGGGGGACACTGAAGCTTTCTTT.

The V and J genes are TRBV29-1 and TRBJ1-2, with D maybe TRBD1 (6 bases). Trimming stripped 0 bases from V and 4 bases from J, with 15 bases between. Looked up from germline, CDR1 is SQVTM and CDR2 is ANQGSEA. The CDR3 runs 15 residues. The CDR3, as DNA: TGCAGCGTTGAAGATGTTGGGGGGCCCTCCTATGGCTACACCTTC. This translates into CSVEDVGGPSYGYTF.

This chain connects TRBV7-8 to TRBJ1-3; possibly TRBD1 for D (6 bases). Trimming removed 4 bases at V and 0 bases at J, with 19 bases between. Germline V gene sequence: CDR1 SGHVS, CDR2 FQNEAQ. The CDR3 is 18 amino acids. In nucleotides, the CDR3 is TGTGCCAGCAGCTCGCTCCTCGGACAGCCCGTCTCTGGAAACACCATATATTTT. This encodes CASSSLLGQPVSGNTIYF.

The chain joins TRBV7-9 to TRBJ2-2; no clear D. Germline assignment: CDR1 SEHNR and CDR2 FQNEAQ (reference sequence). The germline V and J ends were trimmed by 5 bases and 6 bases, with 4 bases remaining between them. This CDR3 region has 11 residues. CDR3 in DNA: TGTGCCAGCAGCAGTCCCGGGGAGCTGTTTTTT. Its protein is CASSSPGELFF.